Listed below are T cell receptor beta chains from one sample, sequenced in a study of technical replicates of blood from a few donors. The method was immunoSEQ multiplex PCR; TCRdb's version includes in-frame clones alone and lacks a portion of them. The profile covers more than 90,000 clones, with approximately 96% appearing a single time and 0.2% to 0.25% taken by the ten largest. Material: T cells isolated from PBMCs. The receptor source for this set is a human donor in good health. Each CDR3 is given with its conserved first and last residue. A D gene is named only where the DNA matches it firmly. A clone size is listed for some rows: how often the clone was seen (once, few, many), or a class if it is expanded.

>.|TRBD1|TRBV5-6|TRBJ2-1
CASSMDRGLYNEQFF
TGTGCCAGCAGCATGGACAGGGGCCTGTACAATGAGCAGTTCTTC
>.|TRBD2|TRBV6-5|TRBJ2-7
CASKTSGSSYEQYF
TGTGCCAGCAAGACTAGCGGTAGCTCCTACGAGCAGTACTTC
>.|.|TRBV19|TRBJ2-1
CASSIPSVTDEQFF
TGTGCCAGTAGTATACCTAGCGTCACGGATGAGCAGTTCTTC
>.|TRBD1|TRBV29-1|TRBJ1-2
CSVEDRTGGLSGYTF
TGCAGCGTTGAAGATCGGACAGGGGGCCTTTCTGGCTACACCTTC
>.|TRBD2|TRBV28|TRBJ2-3
CASSTWAGAADTQYF
TGTGCCAGCAGTACGTGGGCGGGAGCGGCAGATACGCAGTATTTT
>once|TRBD2|TRBV2|TRBJ2-1
CASIAILAGGRSSYNEQFF
TGTGCCAGCATAGCAATACTAGCGGGAGGACGAAGCTCCTACAATGAGCAGTTCTTC
>.|TRBD2|TRBV7-9|TRBJ2-1
CASSSPRGGYNEQFF
TGTGCCAGCAGCTCCCCCCGCGGGGGCTACAATGAGCAGTTCTTC
>.|TRBD2|TRBV2|TRBJ2-5
CASRAGTSGFPDETQYF
TGTGCCAGCAGGGCCGGGACTAGCGGTTTCCCCGATGAGACCCAGTACTTC
>.|TRBD1|TRBV27|TRBJ2-1
CASNPGQGPYNEQFF
TGTGCCAGCAACCCGGGACAGGGTCCTTACAATGAGCAGTTCTTC
>once|TRBD2|TRBV28|TRBJ2-7
CASSPPGGSYEQYF
TGTGCCAGCAGTCCTCCCGGCGGGAGTTACGAGCAGTACTTC
>.|.|TRBV19|TRBJ2-7
CASSISVSYEQYF
TGTGCCAGTAGTATCTCAGTATCCTACGAGCAGTACTTC